This passage covers 11 T cell receptor beta chains from one sample sequenced in a study of cytomegalovirus exposure and HLA in healthy donors. The PCR ran on 60 Vbeta and 13 Jbeta primers. Sequencing used immunoSEQ multiplex PCR; TCRdb keeps in-frame clones, though not all of them. The sample records some 66,000 clones, 78% being singletons. Sequencing was performed on PBMCs. The receptors here all came from a man aged 40-50 years in good health and CMV-seronegative.

This clone was detected a few times. The V and J genes are TRBV6-1 and TRBJ2-7; 12 positions match TRBD2. The CDR3 is 14 amino acids. The V gene end was trimmed by 4 bases and the J gene end by 3 bases; junction bases not matched to a gene: 1. Per the germline V gene, CDR1 is MNHNS and CDR2 is SASEGT. The CDR3 loop is CASSGGLAGYEQYF. CDR3 DNA: TGTGCCAGCAGTGGGGGACTAGCGGGCTACGAGCAGTACTTC.

The J gene is TRBJ1-5, the V gene TRBV7-9; D gene ambiguous. Germline CDR1 reads SEHNR; CDR2 reads FQNEAQ (reference sequence). V lost 3 bases to trimming and J lost 9 bases, with 12 bases between them. The CDR3 covers 13 residues. CDR3 residues: CASSLVAEGPQHF. CDR3 nucleotides: TGTGCCAGCAGCTTGGTGGCCGAGGGGCCCCAGCATTTT.

The chain uses TRBV4-2 and TRBJ2-3; 8 positions agree with TRBD1. After removal of 3 bases from V and 5 bases from J, the junction contained 4 bases not matched to a gene. This CDR3 comprises 14 residues. Per germline, CDR1 LGHNA and CDR2 YNFKEQ. The CDR3: CASSQDRVEDTQYF. As DNA, the CDR3 is TGTGCCAGCAGCCAGGACAGGGTGGAAGATACGCAGTATTTT.

This clone came up a few times. The chain recombines TRBV5-3 with TRBJ2-2; D unclear. TRBV5-3 is an open reading frame whose function is uncertain. There are 14 residues in the CDR3. The V end lost 1 base, the J end lost 2 bases, and 6 bases lay between the germline ends. The CDR3 bases are TGTGCCAGAAGCTTGATGACAAACACCGGGGAGCTGTTTTTT. The encoded protein is CARSLMTNTGELFF.

The J gene is TRBJ2-3, the V gene TRBV7-6; TRBD2 matches at 11 bases. The CDR3 loop spans 16 amino acids. The germline V gene has CDR1 SGHVS and CDR2 FNYEAQ. V dropped 6 bases and J dropped 8; count of bases not matched to a gene: 13. The CDR3 coding sequence is TGTGCCAGCAGTCTACCCCGACTAGCGGGAATAGGTACGCAGTATTTT. Amino acid sequence: CASSLPRLAGIGTQYF. The full variable domain, in which reference TRBV7-6 and TRBJ2-3 provide the parts outside the CDR3, is GAGVSQSPRYKVTKRGQDVALRCDPISGHVSLYWYRQALGQGPEFLTYFNYEAQQDKSGLPNDRFSAERPEGSISTLTIQRTEQRDSAMYRCASSLPRLAGIGTQYFGPGTRLTVL.

The rearrangement links TRBV5-1 to TRBJ2-2; D unclear. The CDR3 runs 15 residues. V lost 1 base and J lost 1, with 8 bases in between. Germline CDR1 and CDR2: SGHRS and YFSETQ. CDR3 loop: CASSLSRMNTGELFF. The CDR3 nucleotides read TGCGCCAGCAGCTTGTCCAGAATGAACACCGGGGAGCTGTTTTTT.

J is TRBJ2-7 and V is TRBV28, with TRBD2 matching 10 bases. Germline values: CDR1 MDHEN, CDR2 SYDVKM. CDR3 length: 16 residues. The trim removed 6 bases at V and 3 bases at J, leaving 11 bases unmatched. CDR3 region: CASSGAWASGSYEQYF. DNA for the CDR3: TGTGCCAGCAGCGGGGCGTGGGCTAGCGGGAGCTACGAGCAGTACTTC. The whole variable domain, filled in from reference TRBV28 and TRBJ2-7, reads DVKVTQSSRYLVKRTGEKVFLECVQDMDHENMFWYRQDPGLGLRLIYFSYDVKMKEKGDIPEGYSVSREKKERFSLILESASTNQTSMYLCASSGAWASGSYEQYFGPGTRLTVT.

This rearrangement joins TRBV7-9 to TRBJ2-7; D not resolved. Trimming removed 2 bases from V and 2 bases from J, with 4 bases in between. Germline CDR1 and CDR2: SEHNR and FQNEAQ (reference sequence). CDR3 size: 12 residues. The CDR3 DNA follows: TGTGCCAGCAGCTTATTTACCTACGAGCAGTACTTC. This codes for CASSLFTYEQYF.

This clone has only a few counts. The chain has TRBV5-4 and TRBJ2-6, with unresolved D. Between the trimmed V and J ends, which lost 2 bases and 4 bases, there was a span of 4 bases. CDR1 and CDR2 (germline): SGHNT, YYREEE (reference sequence). The CDR3 contains 13 residues. The CDR3 bases are TGTGCCAGCAGCTTCGCGGGGGCCAACGTCCTGACTTTC. It is translated as CASSFAGANVLTF.

This clone occurred a few times. This chain connects TRBV9 to TRBJ1-3; no clear D. Trimming pared 3 bases from V and 9 bases from J, leaving 16 bases between. The CDR3 is 14 amino acids. The V gene's germline CDR1 is SGDLS and CDR2 YYNGEE. The CDR3 DNA follows: TGTGCCAGCAGCGCAGGCCTGAATATGGGCACCATATATTTT. Protein product: CASSAGLNMGTIYF.

This clone was recorded only once. The V call is TRBV28, the J call TRBJ1-5; D call uncertain. Trimming left V 7 bases short and J 6 bases short, with 10 bases between. There are 12 residues in the CDR3. Germline V gives CDR1 MDHEN, CDR2 SYDVKM. The DNA for the CDR3 is TGTGCCAGCACCCTTTCGGGTCAGCCCCAGCATTTT. Protein sequence: CASTLSGQPQHF.